This entry features one T cell receptor (beta chain) sequence. This clone's antigen is unknown. Base qualities are missing; no much larger clone stands one base away. The CDR3 runs 13 residues from the cysteine to the phenylalanine. Just the 39-base CDR3 DNA is kept, in frame starting at base 1. Looking up the germline V gene (reference sequence) yields CDR1 GTSNPN and CDR2 SVGIG. V is clipped by 0 bases and J by 5 bases, and the sequence between their germline boundaries is 10 bases long. The treatment or condition label, read with the paper, signifies: around 19 received Ad26.COV2.S at low or high dose, single or two shots; several received placebo; per-sample allocation not given. Repertoires of vaccine and placebo recipients were sequenced from samples taken on day 63 after the first injection. Cohort 1b enrolled roughly 25 adults aged 18-55 years at a single site in Boston, USA, between 29 July and 7 August 2020. Ad26.COV2.S was a replication-incompetent adenovirus type 26 vector expressing a prefusion-stabilized SARS-CoV-2 spike protein from the original Wuhan strain.

The entry originates in a study of Ad26.COV2.S vaccination and SARS-CoV-2 variants (dated by TCRdb to the early 2020s). Turning to the overall study: Donors in the vaccine arm were drawn from COV1001, a phase I-IIa trial of Ad26.COV2.S in healthy adults that was multicentre, randomized, double-blind and placebo-controlled. Investigators remained blinded to trial group allocation during experiments and outcome assessment. Trial participants were randomized into five groups of five: low-dose or high-dose Ad26.COV2.S given once or twice, or placebo on both occasions. A total of about 30 samples were included in the TCR-sequenced set, comprising some 20 Ad26.COV2.S vaccine recipients, 5 placebo recipients and 8 SARS-CoV-2 convalescent individuals. Dosing of Ad26.COV2.S was intramuscular, at either 5x10^10 or 1x10^11 viral particles, delivered as one shot or as two shots spaced 56 days apart. Sequencing of the TCRbeta repertoire served to evaluate the specificity and breadth of SARS-CoV-2-reactive T cell receptors following Ad26.COV2.S vaccination.

Overall results and qualifications from the work: The authors noted that total T cell responses may have been underestimated by the TCR breadth and depth analyses. Ad26.COV2.S recipients had higher spike-specific TCR breadth than placebo recipients (P = 0.0014). After vaccination, substantial breadth of spike-specific CD8+ and CD4+ T cell responses was reported. The study was not powered for comparison of responses between vaccine doses or regimens. Comparable non-spike TCR breadth was observed between vaccine and placebo recipients, consistent with only spike being contained in the vaccine.

TCRbeta CDR3 regions were sequenced with the immunoSEQ Assay. After extraction, genomic DNA underwent amplification by bias-controlled multiplex PCR, followed by high-throughput sequencing. For the original study's pipeline: Collapsing and filtering of sequences were performed to quantify the absolute abundance of each unique TCRbeta CDR3 region. T cell fraction was estimated by normalizing TCRbeta template counts to usable DNA, which was measured by amplifying reference genes present in all nucleated cells. Repertoire TCRs were annotated as SARS-CoV-2-specific by exact matching of V gene, CDR3 amino acid sequence and J gene to a known reactive TCR set. The reference SARS-CoV-2 TCR set was obtained from MIRA and was filtered for enrichment in COVID-19-positive ImmuneCODE repertoires, whereby public or cross-reactive TCRs were removed. Drawing on the MIRA antigens, annotated TCRs were analysed further at the level of specific ORF or position within ORF. Breadth was defined as the number of annotated unique rearrangements divided by the total number of unique productive rearrangements, and depth was defined as the summed frequency of the annotated unique rearrangements. TCR breadth was compared between groups using two-sided Wilcoxon rank-sum tests. What TCRdb holds here is the immuneACCESS table cut down to in-frame rearrangements. Part of the clones is not present; checked against another copy, under half of the missing clones reflect an unresolved V gene, and the others are unexplained. V, J and clone size are those of that table, while D and trimming were read from the DNA. This sample is represented by around 320,000 clones; over 75% of them were singletons. Roughly 3.1% of the sample comes from the top ten.

This chain is built from TRBV30 and TRBJ1-1; the D gene identity is not certain. The clonotype was recovered from a person aged 18-60 years who received the Ad26.COV2.S COVID-19 vaccine or a placebo. Sequenced material: peripheral blood, taken in a trial of Ad26.COV2.S vaccine versus placebo. The CDR3 amino acid sequence is: CAWSVRAGTEAFF. The nucleotide sequence is TGTGCCTGGAGTGTAAGGGCGGGGACTGAAGCTTTCTTT.